The sequence of this TCR beta chain was determined in a study of identical twins. Points from the study as a whole: Out-of-frame alpha sequences shared by twins were enriched for low generation probability. Conclusions relied on cross-sectional statistical analysis, not following the same donors. Model-predicted out-of-frame TCR alpha sharing fell below observed values in monozygotic twins. Twin pairs had excess sharing that was weaker in beta out-of-frame sequences.

On this clonotype: Its antigen is currently unknown.

CDR3 size: 13 residues. CDR1 and CDR2 from the germline V gene are SQVTM and ANQGSEA. TCRdb ran MiXCR on the 5' RACE reads and lists one entry per CDR3 protein. The repertoire holds 350,000 to 450,000 distinct CDR3 sequences, with about a fifth as singletons. The origin of this receptor is a man between 45 and 60 years old in good health. V gene TRBV29-1 combines with J gene TRBJ2-4; either TRBD1 or TRBD2 may supply D (6 bases each). Specimen: naive T cells sorted from blood. CDR3 DNA sequence: TGCAGGACCTTTCTATCGGGGGCGGACATTCAGTACTTC. Translating gives CRTFLSGADIQYF.